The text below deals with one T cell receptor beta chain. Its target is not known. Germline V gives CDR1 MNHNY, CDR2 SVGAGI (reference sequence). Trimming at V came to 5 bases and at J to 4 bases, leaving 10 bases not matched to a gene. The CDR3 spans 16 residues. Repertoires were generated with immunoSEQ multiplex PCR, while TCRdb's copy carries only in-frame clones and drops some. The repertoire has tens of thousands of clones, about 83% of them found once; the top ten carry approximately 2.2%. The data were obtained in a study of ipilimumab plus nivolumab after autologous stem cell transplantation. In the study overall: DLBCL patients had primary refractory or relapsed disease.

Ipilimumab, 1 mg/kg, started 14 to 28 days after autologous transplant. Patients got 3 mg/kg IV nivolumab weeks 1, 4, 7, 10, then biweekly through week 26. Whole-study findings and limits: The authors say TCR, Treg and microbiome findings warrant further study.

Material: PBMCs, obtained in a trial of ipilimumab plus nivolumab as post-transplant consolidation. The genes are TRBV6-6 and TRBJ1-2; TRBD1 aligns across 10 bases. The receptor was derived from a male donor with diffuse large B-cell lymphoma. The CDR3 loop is CASSGTGARGGYGYTF. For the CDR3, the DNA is TGTGCCAGCAGTGGGACAGGGGCCCGGGGAGGCTATGGCTACACCTTC.